Below, 18 T cell receptor beta chains from the same sample are listed, as sequenced in a study of blood T cells in healthy people across ages. PCR was performed a second time for about 7 to 12 cycles using a sample-barcoded 5' primer and a J-beta primer mix. Each CDR3 protein gets one entry after TCRdb re-called the 5' RACE reads with MiXCR. The sample lists more than 650,000 distinct CDR3 sequences, 20% to 30% occurring once. This same sample was also part of a study on T cells of mothers and their children.

The sample consisted of blood. The origin of the receptors is a boy aged 5 to 17 in good health.

This clonotype was seen a handful of times. The chain uses TRBV9 and TRBJ2-5, with D perhaps TRBD2 (6 bases). The DNA end favors TRBJ2-1, so the J call may be wrong. This CDR3 has 15 amino acids. Germline CDR1 SGDLS, CDR2 YYNGEE. Here the CDR3 reads CASSVGLARNNEQFF. The CDR3 nucleotides read TGTGCCAGCAGCGTAGGGCTAGCGAGAAACAATGAGCAGTTCTTC.

This clonotype was found a few times. The rearrangement links TRBV2 to TRBJ1-2, with unresolved D. The length of the CDR3 is 12 residues. With 6 bases removed from V and 8 bases from J, the gap between germline ends came to 13 bases. Germline assignment: CDR1 SNHLY and CDR2 FYNNEI. CDR3 amino acids: CASSGGPRGYTF. CDR3 coding DNA: TGTGCCAGCAGCGGCGGCCCCCGGGGCTACACCTTC.

This clonotype has only a few counts. The J gene is TRBJ1-1, the V gene TRBV6-5; D is possibly TRBD1 (5 bases). The CDR3 runs to 13 residues. CDR1 MNHEY and CDR2 SVGAGI come from the germline V gene. The V and J ends lost 2 bases and 6 bases respectively, with 10 bases between them. The CDR3 here is CASSYRGNAEAFF. The CDR3 bases are TGTGCCAGCAGTTACAGGGGTAACGCTGAAGCTTTCTTT.

The chain recombines TRBV13 with TRBJ2-2; perhaps D is TRBD1 or TRBD2 (6 bases each). The CDR3 runs 16 residues. V lost 4 bases and J lost 2, with 14 bases in between. Germline assignment: CDR1 PRHDT and CDR2 FYEKMQ (reference sequence). The DNA of the CDR3 is TGTGCCAGCAGCTCGCCCACAGGGACTAACACCGGGGAGCTGTTTTTT. Translation: CASSSPTGTNTGELFF.

In its sample, this clonotype was seen a few times. This chain connects TRBV12-3 or TRBV12-4 to TRBJ2-3; TRBD2 aligns across 7 bases. The trim removed 3 bases at V and 1 base at J, leaving 4 bases unmatched. The CDR3 runs to 15 residues. The DNA of the CDR3 is TGTGCCAGCAGTTTTTCTAGCGGACGCACAGATACGCAGTATTTT. Translation: CASSFSSGRTDTQYF.

V is TRBV4-3 and J is TRBJ2-4; TRBD2 agrees at 9 bases. This CDR3 comprises 18 residues. CDR1 is LGHNA, CDR2 YSLEER, per germline. V trimming: 1 base; J trimming: 0 bases; junction bases outside the gene matches: 7. The CDR3 here is CASSQGLAETPAKNIQYF. CDR3 DNA sequence: TGCGCCAGCAGCCAAGGACTAGCGGAGACACCAGCCAAAAACATTCAGTACTTC.

CDR3 nucleotides: TGTGCCACCAGCAGAGATAGGGAGCGGGGGGCCAAAGAGACCCAGTACTTC. Residues: CATSRDRERGAKETQYF. The J gene is TRBJ2-5, the V gene TRBV15; 9 positions agree with TRBD2. The germline V gene has CDR1 LNHNV and CDR2 YYDKDF (reference sequence). The CDR3 loop spans 17 amino acids. V trimming: 0 bases; J trimming: 3 bases; junction bases outside the gene matches: 8.

This clonotype was counted a few times. The junction departs from the called germline gene at one end, perhaps through a read error. V gene TRBV5-1 combines with J gene TRBJ2-4; tentatively, D is TRBD1 (6 bases). Per the germline V gene, CDR1 is SGHRS and CDR2 is YFSETQ. The CDR3 is 19 amino acids. CDR3 in amino acids: CASSSAKAAGDRAKNIQCF. CDR3 DNA: TGCGCCAGCAGCTCCGCCAAAGCGGCAGGGGACCGAGCCAAAAACATTCAGTGCTTC.

CDR3 region: CSARRGFLSSYNEQFF. The CDR3 DNA follows: TGCAGTGCTAGAAGGGGTTTCCTGAGCTCCTACAATGAGCAGTTCTTC. The chain joins TRBV20-1 to TRBJ2-1; D may be TRBD1 (5 bases). The V end was cut by 2 bases, the J end by 0 bases, with 14 bases between. The CDR3 extends over 16 amino acids. Germline loops: CDR1 DFQATT, CDR2 SNEGSKA (reference sequence).

The chain links TRBV20-1 to TRBJ2-3; D call uncertain. V was trimmed by 0 bases and J by 1 base, leaving 8 bases between them. The CDR3 is 14 amino acids. Germline V lookup: CDR1 DFQATT, CDR2 SNEGSKA (reference sequence). CDR3 region: CSARDIGGTDTQYF. For the CDR3, the DNA is TGCAGTGCTAGAGATATTGGAGGCACAGATACGCAGTATTTT.

The genes are TRBV3-1 and TRBJ2-7; 9 bases align to TRBD2. The CDR3 loop spans 15 amino acids. J lost 3 bases, V lost 0 bases, and 3 bases had no gene match. The germline V gene has CDR1 LGHDT and CDR2 YNNKEL (reference sequence). The CDR3 DNA reads as TGTGCCAGCAGCCAAGATCTAGCGGGGAGCTACGAGCAGTACTTC. Amino acids: CASSQDLAGSYEQYF.

The J gene is TRBJ2-7, the V gene TRBV5-6; the D is unclear. The CDR3 contains 11 residues. Trimming left V 3 bases short and J 6 bases short, with 7 bases between. In germline, CDR1 is SGHDT, CDR2 YYEEEE. CDR3 region: CASSSSSEQYF. CDR3 in DNA: TGTGCCAGCAGCTCATCATCCGAGCAGTACTTC. Full variable domain (remainder filled in from reference TRBV5-6 and TRBJ2-7): DAGVTQSPTHLIKTRGQQVTLRCSPKSGHDTVSWYQQALGQGPQFIFQYYEEEERQRGNFPDRFSGHQFPNYSSELNVNALLLGDSALYLCASSSSSEQYFGPGTRLTVT.

As for this clonotype: This clone may be a read error of a much larger clone one base away. The J gene is TRBJ1-5, the V gene TRBV7-2, with 9 bases matching TRBD1. The CDR3 is made up of 15 amino acids. Germline V gene data show CDR1 as SGHTA and CDR2 as FQGNSA. DNA for the CDR3: TGTGCCGGCAGCTTAAGGACAGGGGACAATCAGCCCCAGCATTTT. The encoded protein is CAGSLRTGDNQPQHF.

The gene calls are TRBV11-2 and TRBJ1-2, with TRBD1 identical over 8 bases. V was pared by 5 bases and J by 0 bases, with 5 bases of the junction left unmatched. The CDR3 sequence is 15 residues long. Looked up from germline, CDR1 is SGHAT and CDR2 is FQNNGV. The CDR3 spells CASSGDRTSNYGYTF. The CDR3 nucleotides are TGTGCCAGCAGCGGGGACAGGACTTCTAACTATGGCTACACCTTC.

This clonotype occurred a few times. The chain recombines TRBV20-1 with TRBJ1-4, with 12 bases that match TRBD1. The CDR3 is made up of 12 amino acids. Looked up from germline, CDR1 is DFQATT and CDR2 is SNEGSKA (reference sequence). V shed 6 bases, J shed 10 bases, and the junction held 3 bases outside the gene matches. The CDR3 spells CSAGDRGRKLFF. CDR3 DNA: TGCAGTGCGGGGGACAGGGGGCGAAAACTGTTTTTT.

The rearrangement uses TRBV7-3 and TRBJ2-5; 12 bases map to TRBD2. The DNA end is more similar to TRBJ2-7, so the J call may be wrong. Germline values: CDR1 SGHTA, CDR2 FQGTGA. The length of the CDR3 is 15 residues. The CDR3 is CASSIGLAGINEQYF. CDR3 DNA sequence: TGTGCCAGCAGCATCGGACTAGCGGGGATAAACGAGCAGTACTTC.

This clonotype was counted between two and nine times. The chain combines TRBV6-1 with TRBJ1-4; a possible D gene is TRBD1 (5 bases). Deletions cut 6 bases from V and 5 bases from J, with 22 bases between. The germline V gene has CDR1 MNHNS and CDR2 SASEGT. CDR3 length: 17 amino acids. CDR3 in amino acids: CASSQTGGVGTNEKLFF. In DNA form, the CDR3 reads TGTGCCAGCAGCCAAACAGGAGGAGTGGGGACGAATGAAAAACTGTTTTTT.

This clonotype was seen a handful of times. The V and J genes are TRBV20-1 and TRBJ1-3, with a possible D match to TRBD1 (6 bases). This CDR3 contains 20 residues. Germline V CDR1 and CDR2: DFQATT, SNEGSKA (reference sequence). Trimming took 3 bases from V and 0 from J, leaving 27 bases between them. CDR3 region: CSARIAAGGSLSLSGNTIYF. The CDR3 nucleotides read TGCAGTGCTAGGATAGCCGCGGGGGGCTCTCTATCTCTCTCTGGAAACACCATATATTTT.